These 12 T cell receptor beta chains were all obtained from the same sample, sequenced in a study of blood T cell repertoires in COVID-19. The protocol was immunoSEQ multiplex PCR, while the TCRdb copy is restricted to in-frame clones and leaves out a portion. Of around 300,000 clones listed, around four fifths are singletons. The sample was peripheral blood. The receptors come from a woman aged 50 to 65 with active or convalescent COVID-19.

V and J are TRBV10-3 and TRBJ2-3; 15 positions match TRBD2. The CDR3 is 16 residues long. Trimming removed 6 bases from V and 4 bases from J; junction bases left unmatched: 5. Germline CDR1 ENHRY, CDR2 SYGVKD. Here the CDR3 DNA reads TGTGCCATCAGGTCCGGACTAGCGGGAGGGCCAGATACGCAGTATTTT. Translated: CAIRSGLAGGPDTQYF.

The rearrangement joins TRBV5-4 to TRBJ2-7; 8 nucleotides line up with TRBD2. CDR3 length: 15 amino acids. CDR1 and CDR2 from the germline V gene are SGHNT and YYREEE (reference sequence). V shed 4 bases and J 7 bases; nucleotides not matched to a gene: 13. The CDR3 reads CASSIKREISKEQYF. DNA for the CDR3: TGTGCCAGCAGCATTAAGCGGGAGATTAGTAAAGAGCAGTACTTC.

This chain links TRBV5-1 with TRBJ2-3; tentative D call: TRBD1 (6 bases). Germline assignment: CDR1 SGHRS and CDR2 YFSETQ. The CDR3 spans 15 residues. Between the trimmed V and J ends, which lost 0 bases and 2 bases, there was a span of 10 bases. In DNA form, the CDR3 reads TGCGCCAGCAGCTTGGAAGGGGGATCCACAGATACGCAGTATTTT. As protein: CASSLEGGSTDTQYF.

CDR3 residues: CASSPSGSEAFF. DNA for the CDR3: TGTGCCAGCAGCCCCTCGGGGTCTGAAGCTTTCTTT. The V and J genes are TRBV7-9 and TRBJ1-1; D uncertain. CDR1 and CDR2 (germline): SEHNR, FQNEAQ (reference sequence). The CDR3 spans 12 residues. Trimming cost V 5 bases and J 6 bases, with 10 bases left between them.

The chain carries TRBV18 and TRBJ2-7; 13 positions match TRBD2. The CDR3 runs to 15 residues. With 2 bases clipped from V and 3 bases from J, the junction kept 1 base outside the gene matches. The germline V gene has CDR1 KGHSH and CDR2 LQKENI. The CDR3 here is CASSPGTSGIYEQYF. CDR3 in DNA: TGTGCCAGCTCACCAGGGACTAGCGGGATCTACGAGCAGTACTTC.

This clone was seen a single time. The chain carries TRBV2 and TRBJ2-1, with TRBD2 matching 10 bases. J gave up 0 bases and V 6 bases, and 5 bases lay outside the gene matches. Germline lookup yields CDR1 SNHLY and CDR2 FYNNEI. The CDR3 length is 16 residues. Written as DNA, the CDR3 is TGTGCCAGCAGACTAGCGGGACCACTCTCCTACAATGAGCAGTTCTTC. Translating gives CASRLAGPLSYNEQFF.

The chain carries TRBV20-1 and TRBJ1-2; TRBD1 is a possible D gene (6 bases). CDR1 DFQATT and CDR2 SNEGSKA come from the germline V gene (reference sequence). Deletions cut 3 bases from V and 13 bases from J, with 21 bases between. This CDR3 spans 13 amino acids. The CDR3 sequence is CSASAVRGTYSTF. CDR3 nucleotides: TGCAGTGCTAGTGCGGTCAGGGGCACCTATTCCACCTTC.

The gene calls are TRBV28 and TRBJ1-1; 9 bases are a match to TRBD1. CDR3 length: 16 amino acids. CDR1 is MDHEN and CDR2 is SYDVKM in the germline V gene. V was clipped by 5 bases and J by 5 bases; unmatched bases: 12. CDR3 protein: CASSAITGGVWTEAFF. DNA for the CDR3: TGTGCCAGCAGTGCCATCACAGGGGGCGTTTGGACTGAAGCTTTCTTT.

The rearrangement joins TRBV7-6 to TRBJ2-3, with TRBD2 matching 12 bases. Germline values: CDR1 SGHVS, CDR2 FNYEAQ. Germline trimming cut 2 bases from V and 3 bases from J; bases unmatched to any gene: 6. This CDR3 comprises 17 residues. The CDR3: CASSLRPSGRGTDTQYF. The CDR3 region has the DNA TGTGCCAGCAGCTTACGGCCTAGCGGGAGGGGAACAGATACGCAGTATTTT.

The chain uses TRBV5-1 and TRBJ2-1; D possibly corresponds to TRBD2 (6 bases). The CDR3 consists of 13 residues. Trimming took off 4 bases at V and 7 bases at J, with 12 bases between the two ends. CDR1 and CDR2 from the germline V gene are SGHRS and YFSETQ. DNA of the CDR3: TGCGCCAGCAGCCCGAACGGAGGGAATGAGCAGTTCTTC. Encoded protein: CASSPNGGNEQFF.

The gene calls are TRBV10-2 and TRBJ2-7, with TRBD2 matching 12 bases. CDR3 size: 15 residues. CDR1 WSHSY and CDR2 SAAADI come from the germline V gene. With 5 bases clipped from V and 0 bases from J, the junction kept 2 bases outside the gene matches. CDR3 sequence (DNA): TGCGCCAGCAGTCTAGCGGGAGGGCCCTCCTACGAGCAGTACTTC. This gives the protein CASSLAGGPSYEQYF.

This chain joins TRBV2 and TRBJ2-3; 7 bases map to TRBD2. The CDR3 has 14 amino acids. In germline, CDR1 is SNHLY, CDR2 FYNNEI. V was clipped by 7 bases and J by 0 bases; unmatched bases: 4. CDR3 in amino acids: CASNLLASTDTQYF. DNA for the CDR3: TGTGCCAGCAATCTACTAGCGAGCACAGATACGCAGTATTTT.